The present entry profiles one T cell receptor beta chain with its context. The antigen it binds to is not known. Base qualities are not provided; no much larger clone lies one nucleotide away. The sample has other DNA sequences that encode this CDR3 too. The data derive from a study of blood T cell repertoires in COVID-19 (dated by TCRdb to 2020 to 2022). Broadly, across the study: The collaborator samples originated in the United States, Italy and Spain and spanned the acute and convalescent phases of COVID-19. The prospective study material was composed of cDNA or gDNA derived from T cells, B-cell-depleted T cells, or PBMCs. The dataset comprised deeply sampled blood TCRbeta repertoires from subjects exposed to, actively infected with, or recovered from COVID-19. The repertoires were released in a freely available public database meant as a resource for research on the immune response to SARS-CoV-2. Samples were obtained from the ongoing ImmuneRACE study (first 160 participants) and from approximately 1,200 subjects provided by 6 global collaborators. Sample metadata almost always included a de-identified subject ID, COVID-19 status, age in years and sex. Where HLA class I and class II types were available, the types were taken from metadata supplied by the sample provider, not from assay-based typing. Beyond this particular receptor, the publication reports: Clinical and demographic metadata were provided uncurated, with the amount varying by source and participant.

TCRbeta CDR3 regions were amplified from genomic DNA using the immunoSEQ Assay, a bias-controlled multiplex PCR. The source study handled its data this way. The number of nucleated cells in each sample was estimated by amplification of reference gene primers within the assay. Sequence reads were collapsed and filtered to measure the absolute abundance of every unique TCRbeta CDR3 rearrangement. For each sample, productive Simpson clonality was calculated as the square root of Simpson's diversity index across productive rearrangements. Held by TCRdb, this immuneACCESS table contains in-frame sequences only and omits some clones. Under half of the omission traces to an unresolved V gene where checked; the cause of the rest is unknown. V and J calls and clone size are given by that table; D and trimming were obtained from the DNA. In this sample the table shows roughly 100,000 clones, more than 85% of which occur a single time. The ten most abundant clones make up roughly 4.2% of the sample.

Compared with germline, V lacks 4 bases and J lacks 5 bases; bases without a gene match: 8. CDR1 and CDR2 are drawn from the germline V gene: LGHNA, YNFKEQ. The CDR3 covers 15 residues, taking in both the cysteine and the phenylalanine. Just CDR3 DNA is preserved here, 45 bases in frame from base 1. Collaborating institutions collected whole blood in K2EDTA tubes following their own protocols. For TCRbeta analysis, collaborators shipped samples as frozen whole blood, isolated PBMCs, or DNA extracted from either of those sample types. Material for sequencing was peripheral blood. Rearrangement joined TRBV4-2 to TRBJ2-1, and 7 bases in between align with TRBD2. This TCR came from a man aged 18 to 30 with acute or convalescent COVID-19. DNA sequence: TGTGCCAGCAGCCTCCGGGCCGGGGGGAACAATGAGCAGTTCTTC. This sequence encodes CASSLRAGGNNEQFF.